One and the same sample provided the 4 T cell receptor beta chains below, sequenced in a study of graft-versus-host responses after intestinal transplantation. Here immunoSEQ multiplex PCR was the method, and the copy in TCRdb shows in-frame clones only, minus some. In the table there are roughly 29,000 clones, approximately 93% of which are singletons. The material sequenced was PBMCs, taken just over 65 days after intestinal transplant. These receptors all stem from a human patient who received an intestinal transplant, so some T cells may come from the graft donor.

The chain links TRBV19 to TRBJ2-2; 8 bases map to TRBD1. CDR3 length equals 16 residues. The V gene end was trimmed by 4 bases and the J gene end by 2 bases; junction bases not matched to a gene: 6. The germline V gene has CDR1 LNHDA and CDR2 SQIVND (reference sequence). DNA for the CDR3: TGTGCCAGTAGTAGTGAGCAGGGGGCCAACACCGGGGAGCTGTTTTTT. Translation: CASSSEQGANTGELFF.

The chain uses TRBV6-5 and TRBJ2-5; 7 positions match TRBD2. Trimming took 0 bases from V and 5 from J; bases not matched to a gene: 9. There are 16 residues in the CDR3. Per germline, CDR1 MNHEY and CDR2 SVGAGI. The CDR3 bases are TGTGCCAGCAGTTACTCGGCACTAGCGTATTTGGAGACCCAGTACTTC. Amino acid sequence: CASSYSALAYLETQYF.

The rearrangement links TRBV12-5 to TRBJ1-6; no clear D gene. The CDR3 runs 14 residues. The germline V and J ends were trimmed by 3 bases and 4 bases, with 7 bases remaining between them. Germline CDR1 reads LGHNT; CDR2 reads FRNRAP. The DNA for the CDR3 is TGTGCTAGTGGTTTAACTGGTTATAATTCACCCCTCCACTTT. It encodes CASGLTGYNSPLHF.

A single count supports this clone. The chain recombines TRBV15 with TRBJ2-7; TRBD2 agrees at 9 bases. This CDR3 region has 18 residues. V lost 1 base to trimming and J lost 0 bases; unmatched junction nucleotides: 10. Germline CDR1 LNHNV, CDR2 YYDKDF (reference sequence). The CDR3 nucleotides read TGTGCCACCAGCAGAGGGATAGCGGGGGAGATAAGCTCCTACGAGCAGTACTTC. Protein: CATSRGIAGEISSYEQYF. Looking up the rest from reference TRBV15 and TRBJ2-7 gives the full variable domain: DAMVIQNPRYQVTQFGKPVTLSCSQTLNHNVMYWYQQKSSQAPKLLFHYYDKDFNNEADTPDNFQSRRPNTSFCFLDIRSPGLGDTAMYLCATSRGIAGEISSYEQYFGPGTRLTVT.